One sample yielded the 17 T cell receptor beta chains listed below, sequenced in a study of cytomegalovirus exposure and HLA in healthy donors. Primers included in the PCR were 60 Vbeta and 13 Jbeta primers. The assay was immunoSEQ multiplex PCR, and TCRdb's table has in-frame clones only and misses some. The sample includes 150,000 to 200,000 clones, around 83% seen only once; the top ten take roughly 6.7%. The source material was PBMCs. The receptor source for this set is a man aged 45 to 65 in good health and CMV-seropositive.

This rearrangement joins TRBV2 to TRBJ2-7, with no clear D. Germline V lookup: CDR1 SNHLY, CDR2 FYNNEI. The CDR3 contains 12 residues. Trimming cost V 4 bases and J 5 bases, with 9 bases left between them. Here the CDR3 DNA reads TGTGCCAGCAGTGTTCAGGTGGACGAGCAGTACTTC. Encoded protein: CASSVQVDEQYF.

The chain carries TRBV28 and TRBJ2-1; TRBD2 agrees at 8 bases. After removal of 8 bases from V and 5 bases from J, the junction contained 11 bases not matched to a gene. Per germline, CDR1 MDHEN and CDR2 SYDVKM. This CDR3 is built from 15 residues. The CDR3 spells CASRNSGGGHNEQFF. The CDR3, as DNA: TGTGCCAGCCGTAACTCGGGGGGGGGCCACAATGAGCAGTTCTTC.

The V call is TRBV10-3, the J call TRBJ2-7; the match to TRBD1 covers 12 bases. V was pared by 2 bases and J by 3 bases, with 2 bases of the junction left unmatched. Germline V CDR1 and CDR2: ENHRY, SYGVKD. The CDR3 consists of 15 residues. Here the CDR3 reads CAISEGDRGLYEQYF. In DNA, the CDR3 is TGTGCCATCAGTGAGGGGGACAGGGGGCTCTACGAGCAGTACTTC.

V is TRBV13 and J is TRBJ2-1, with 10 positions matching TRBD2. J was trimmed by 2 bases and V by 4 bases; bases with no gene match: 2. Germline values: CDR1 PRHDT, CDR2 FYEKMQ (reference sequence). The CDR3 sequence is 15 residues long. CDR3 nucleotide sequence: TGTGCCAGCAGCTCAGGACTAGCGGCCTACAATGAGCAGTTCTTC. Protein sequence: CASSSGLAAYNEQFF.

The V and J genes are TRBV6-5 and TRBJ1-2; possibly TRBD1 for D (5 bases). V lost 0 bases, J lost 4 bases, and 9 bases lay in between. CDR3 size: 14 residues. The germline CDR1 and CDR2 sequences are MNHEY and SVGAGI. The CDR3 is CASSYSQGPYGYTF. As DNA, the CDR3 is TGTGCCAGCAGTTACTCGCAGGGTCCCTATGGCTACACCTTC.

This clone appeared a single time. The rearrangement joins TRBV15 to TRBJ2-7, with TRBD2 identical over 7 bases. Germline-derived CDR1 and CDR2 are LNHNV and YYDKDF (reference sequence). This CDR3 contains 15 residues. Trimming cost V 1 base and J 5 bases; bases outside gene matches: 8. The CDR3 region has the DNA TGTGCCACCAGCAGAGGGGGAGGGGCCGCCCACGAGCAGTACTTC. This sequence encodes CATSRGGGAAHEQYF.

The CDR3 here is CASSPGGTSGANVLTF. In DNA form, the CDR3 reads TGTGCCAGCAGCCCTGGGGGGACCTCTGGGGCCAACGTCCTGACTTTC. The chain employs TRBV5-4 and TRBJ2-6, with D maybe TRBD2 (6 bases). Between the trimmed V and J ends, which lost 4 bases and 0 bases, there was a span of 11 bases. The germline CDR1 and CDR2 sequences are SGHNT and YYREEE (reference sequence). This CDR3 comprises 16 residues.

The sample holds one count of this clone. This chain connects TRBV9 to TRBJ1-1, with D maybe TRBD1 (5 bases). Germline loops: CDR1 SGDLS, CDR2 YYNGEE. V was shortened by 4 bases and J by 0 bases, with 13 bases between the two germline ends. The CDR3 consists of 15 residues. The CDR3 protein is CASSPPPGMNTEAFF. The DNA of the CDR3 is TGTGCCAGCAGCCCACCCCCAGGGATGAACACTGAAGCTTTCTTT. Together with reference TRBV9 and TRBJ1-1, the CDR3 gives the full variable domain: DSGVTQTPKHLITATGQRVTLRCSPRSGDLSVYWYQQSLDQGLQFLIQYYNGEERAKGNILERFSAQQFPDLHSELNLSSLELGDSALYFCASSPPPGMNTEAFFGQGTRLTVV.

V usage is TRBV7-9 and J usage is TRBJ1-1; D may be TRBD1 (5 bases). The germline CDR1 and CDR2 sequences are SEHNR and FQNEAQ (reference sequence). The CDR3 has 11 amino acids. The V end was cut by 3 bases, the J end by 11 bases, with 10 bases between. The CDR3 region is CASSLGGTAFF. CDR3 DNA: TGTGCCAGCAGCTTGGGGGGGACGGCTTTCTTT.

This chain links TRBV9 with TRBJ1-6; TRBD1 agrees at 8 bases. Germline values: CDR1 SGDLS, CDR2 YYNGEE. Trimming removed 4 bases from V and 5 bases from J; junction bases left unmatched: 11. CDR3 length equals 17 residues. The CDR3 sequence is CASSPSGRGHDNSPLHF. The CDR3 DNA reads TGTGCCAGCAGCCCCTCGGGCAGGGGGCACGATAATTCACCCCTCCACTTT.

The chain recombines TRBV7-8 with TRBJ1-4; D perhaps matches TRBD1 (6 bases). The CDR3 runs 13 residues. Germline lookup yields CDR1 SGHVS and CDR2 FQNEAQ. V lost 4 bases to trimming and J lost 8 bases, with 11 bases between them. The DNA for the CDR3 is TGTGCCAGCAGCTCGGGACACGGGGAAAAACTGTTTTTT. The encoded protein is CASSSGHGEKLFF.

This sequence joins TRBV25-1 and TRBJ1-2; 7 positions agree with TRBD1. Trimming cost V 1 base and J 4 bases; bases outside gene matches: 6. Germline loops: CDR1 MGHDK, CDR2 SYGVNS. The CDR3 has 15 amino acids. The CDR3 reads CASSELQGPSYGYTF. As DNA, the CDR3 is TGTGCCAGCAGTGAATTACAGGGGCCCAGCTATGGCTACACCTTC.

V is TRBV5-1 and J is TRBJ1-3, with D possibly being TRBD1 (5 bases). V lost 0 bases and J lost 0, with 10 bases in between. The germline V gene has CDR1 SGHRS and CDR2 YFSETQ. This CDR3 region has 16 residues. The CDR3 region is CASSLGWGSSGNTIYF. The CDR3 DNA reads TGCGCCAGCAGCTTGGGGTGGGGCAGCTCTGGAAACACCATATATTTT.

This clone was recorded only once. The rearrangement links TRBV11-2 to TRBJ2-3; 8 nucleotides line up with TRBD2. V gave up 0 bases and J gave up 6 bases; unmatched junction bases: 14. CDR3 length: 18 residues. Germline V gene data show CDR1 as SGHAT and CDR2 as FQNNGV. As DNA, the CDR3 is TGTGCCAGCAGCTTAGATCCCTCGCGGGGGGTACAAGGGGATACGCAGTATTTT. As protein: CASSLDPSRGVQGDTQYF.

The rearrangement links TRBV9 to TRBJ1-1; tentative D call: TRBD1 (5 bases). The V end was cut by 1 base, the J end by 1 base, with 8 bases between. Per germline, CDR1 SGDLS and CDR2 YYNGEE. This CDR3 has 14 residues. The CDR3 sequence: CASSVRRENTEAFF. The CDR3 coding sequence is TGTGCCAGCAGCGTACGCAGGGAGAACACTGAAGCTTTCTTT.

As regards this clone: This CDR3 is also generated by other DNA sequences in the sample. The rearrangement uses TRBV5-1 and TRBJ2-5; the D is unclear. There are 12 residues in the CDR3. The V gene's germline CDR1 is SGHRS and CDR2 YFSETQ. The V end was cut by 4 bases, the J end by 5 bases, with 9 bases between. DNA of the CDR3: TGCGCCAGCAGCCCGTCCGGTGAGACCCAGTACTTC. Translating it yields CASSPSGETQYF.

This clone came up once. The chain is built from TRBV5-4 and TRBJ1-1, with TRBD1 identical over 11 bases. Trimming at V came to 4 bases and at J to 5 bases, leaving 7 bases not matched to a gene. This CDR3 comprises 15 residues. The germline gives CDR1 SGHNT, CDR2 YYREEE (reference sequence). This CDR3 reads CASSPRTGGATEAFF. CDR3 sequence (DNA): TGTGCCAGCAGCCCACGGACAGGGGGCGCGACTGAAGCTTTCTTT.